This T cell receptor beta chain was identified during a study of tumor T cells in aggressive B-cell lymphoma. This table comes from immunoSEQ multiplex PCR, and its TCRdb copy is limited to in-frame clones, with some not included. The table has some 760 clones, 75% to 95% seen once. This CDR3 comprises 17 residues. Per the germline V gene, CDR1 is SGHVS and CDR2 is FQNEAQ. With V trimmed by 1 base and J by 4 bases, 7 bases remained unmatched. The chain has TRBV7-8 and TRBJ2-2; 9 bases are shared with TRBD2. The TCR originated in an adult with diffuse large B cell lymphoma. Source material: tumor tissue. The CDR3 here is CASSLDIAGAGTGELFF. CDR3 DNA sequence: TGTGCCAGCAGCTTAGATATAGCGGGGGCGGGCACCGGGGAGCTGTTTTTT.